The 18 T cell receptor beta chains below were found in one sample sequenced in a study of memory CD4+ T cells and cytomegalovirus serostatus. Single viable CD3+CD4+CD8-CD45RO+ cells were sorted as the memory CD4+ T cells. The method was immunoSEQ multiplex PCR; TCRdb's version includes in-frame clones alone and lacks a portion of them. This table has about 58,000 clones, roughly 84% appearing once. The sample consisted of memory CD4+ T cells from blood. These TCRs come from an adult in good health and CMV-seronegative. Some clones in this sample may be carry-over from other donors' samples.

A note on this clone: The same CDR3 also results from other DNA sequences found in this sample. The V gene is TRBV5-4, the J gene TRBJ2-7; unclear D gene. V was pared by 2 bases and J by 2 bases, with 8 bases between. The V gene's germline CDR1 is SGHNT and CDR2 YYREEE (reference sequence). The CDR3 runs to 13 residues. Written as DNA, the CDR3 is TGTGCCAGCAGCTTCGGCGGAGCCTACGAGCAGTACTTC. Its protein is CASSFGGAYEQYF.

This chain connects TRBV14 to TRBJ2-7; D uncertain. CDR3 size: 13 residues. The germline gives CDR1 SGHDN, CDR2 FVKESK. Deletions cut 2 bases from V and 6 bases from J, with 11 bases between. CDR3 in DNA: TGTGCCAGCAGCCAATTCGTCTCCGCCGAGCAGTACTTC. Its protein is CASSQFVSAEQYF.

This chain connects TRBV30 to TRBJ2-2; D may correspond to TRBD1 or TRBD2 (7 bases each). Germline V gene data show CDR1 as GTSNPN and CDR2 as SVGIG (reference sequence). The CDR3 is 14 residues long. The ends were cut back, 2 bases at V and 6 bases at J, with 13 bases in the middle. CDR3 bases: TGTGCCTGGAGTCGGCAGGGGGGGTCCGGGGAGCTGTTTTTT. This sequence encodes CAWSRQGGSGELFF. The complete variable domain, with remaining parts taken from reference TRBV30 and TRBJ2-2, reads SQTIHQWPATLVQPVGSPLSLECTVEGTSNPNLYWYRQAAGRGLQLLFYSVGIGQISSEVPQNLSASRPQDRQFILSSKKLLLSDSGFYLCAWSRQGGSGELFFGEGSRLTVL.

The V call is TRBV29-1, the J call TRBJ2-5; D gene uncertain. Germline-derived CDR1 and CDR2 are SQVTM and ANQGSEA. V lost 3 bases and J 1 base, leaving 6 bases between the germline ends. The CDR3 runs to 12 residues. CDR3 in amino acids: CSVDHLQETQYF. Here the CDR3 DNA reads TGCAGCGTTGACCATCTCCAAGAGACCCAGTACTTC.

The chain combines TRBV19 with TRBJ2-5; TRBD2 might be the D (5 bases). This CDR3 comprises 14 residues. Trimming shortened V by 2 bases and J by 11 bases, and 18 bases separated the two germline ends. From germline, CDR1 is LNHDA and CDR2 SQIVND (reference sequence). The CDR3 DNA sequence: TGTGCCAGTAGTATAACACCGGACTGGAGTTCTCAGTACTTC. Translation gives CASSITPDWSSQYF. The variable domain in full, with the rest retrieved from reference TRBV19 and TRBJ2-5, is DGGITQSPKYLFRKEGQNVTLSCEQNLNHDAMYWYRQDPGQGLRLIYYSQIVNDFQKGDIAEGYSVSREKKESFPLTVTSAQKNPTAFYLCASSITPDWSSQYFGPGTRLLVL.

The chain links TRBV28 to TRBJ2-7; either TRBD1 or TRBD2 may supply D (6 bases each). This CDR3 comprises 13 residues. Trimming removed 6 bases at V and 7 bases at J, with 16 bases between. Germline CDR1 is MDHEN and CDR2 is SYDVKM. In DNA form, the CDR3 reads TGTGCCAGCAGAACTAGCAGAGGGGGGGAGCAGTACTTC. It codes for CASRTSRGGEQYF.

This clone has a single count. This chain uses TRBV6-1 with TRBJ2-1; 14 bases match TRBD2. V was clipped by 11 bases and J by 6 bases; unmatched bases: 9. CDR1 is MNHNS, CDR2 SASEGT, per germline. This CDR3 region has 15 residues. This CDR3 is CAARLAGGPSNEQFF. The CDR3, as DNA: TGTGCCGCCAGACTAGCGGGAGGGCCCTCCAATGAGCAGTTCTTC.

The chain couples TRBV7-2 to TRBJ2-4, with 7 bases fitting TRBD2. The CDR3 length is 14 residues. Trimming cost V 6 bases and J 3 bases; bases outside gene matches: 5. Germline V gene data show CDR1 as SGHTA and CDR2 as FQGNSA. CDR3 loop: CASSPPGGKNIQYF. DNA for the CDR3: TGTGCCAGCAGTCCTCCGGGAGGCAAAAACATTCAGTACTTC.

The chain employs TRBV18 and TRBJ1-5, with a tentative D call TRBD1 (6 bases). Germline V gene sequence: CDR1 KGHSH, CDR2 LQKENI. Trimming shortened V by 3 bases and J by 9 bases, and 15 bases separated the two germline ends. CDR3 length equals 14 residues. CDR3 DNA sequence: TGTGCCAGCTCACCTACAGGGCCCCCCGTGCCCCAGCATTTT. Translated, it gives CASSPTGPPVPQHF.

The chain couples TRBV2 to TRBJ2-3; 14 bases agree with TRBD2. V dropped 4 bases and J dropped 3; count of bases not matched to a gene: 6. Germline values: CDR1 SNHLY, CDR2 FYNNEI. The CDR3 contains 17 residues. CDR3 DNA: TGTGCCAGCAGTGCCGGGACTAGCGGGAGAGGAACAGATACGCAGTATTTT. It translates to CASSAGTSGRGTDTQYF.

V gene TRBV5-1 combines with J gene TRBJ2-7; no definite D call. The V gene lost 1 base and the J gene lost 0 bases, with 14 bases spanning the gap. The CDR3 covers 16 residues. Germline CDR1 reads SGHRS; CDR2 reads YFSETQ. In DNA form, the CDR3 reads TGCGCCAGCAGCTTGAAAAGTACTACCCTCTCCTACGAGCAGTACTTC. Residues: CASSLKSTTLSYEQYF. The full variable domain, its missing parts supplied by reference TRBV5-1 and TRBJ2-7, is KAGVTQTPRYLIKTRGQQVTLSCSPISGHRSVSWYQQTPGQGLQFLFEYFSETQRNKGNFPGRFSGRQFSNSRSEMNVSTLELGDSALYLCASSLKSTTLSYEQYFGPGTRLTVT.

The gene calls are TRBV28 and TRBJ1-1; D is possibly TRBD1 (5 bases). With 7 bases removed from V and 5 bases from J, the gap between germline ends came to 17 bases. Germline loops: CDR1 MDHEN, CDR2 SYDVKM. The CDR3 is made up of 14 amino acids. This chain's CDR3 is CASKLGGVLTEAFF. The CDR3 nucleotides are TGTGCCAGCAAACTGGGGGGGGTGTTGACTGAAGCTTTCTTT.

The CDR3 spells CASSGTTLSGNTIYF. The CDR3 bases are TGCGCCAGCAGCGGGACAACGCTCTCTGGAAACACCATATATTTT. This rearrangement joins TRBV5-1 to TRBJ1-3, with TRBD1 as a possible D gene (6 bases). The CDR3 has 15 amino acids. Germline values: CDR1 SGHRS, CDR2 YFSETQ. V lost 4 bases, J lost 0 bases, and 11 bases lay in between.

The chain recombines TRBV6-1 with TRBJ2-7; D not certain. This CDR3 region has 14 residues. V was shortened by 8 bases and J by 1 base, with 15 bases between the two germline ends. Per the germline V gene, CDR1 is MNHNS and CDR2 is SASEGT. This chain's CDR3 is CASSRHIPSYEQYF. The CDR3 DNA follows: TGTGCCAGCTCGAGGCATATACCTTCCTACGAGCAGTACTTC.

The V call is TRBV18, the J call TRBJ1-3; no definite D call. This CDR3 contains 14 residues. V lost 1 base and J 0 bases, leaving 4 bases between the germline ends. CDR1 and CDR2 (germline): KGHSH, LQKENI. The CDR3 loop is CASSPLGSGNTIYF. The CDR3 DNA sequence: TGTGCCAGCTCACCACTAGGCTCTGGAAACACCATATATTTT.

The sample holds a few counts of this clone. The chain combines TRBV10-3 with TRBJ2-1; D perhaps matches TRBD2 (5 bases). Trimming removed 2 bases at V and 8 bases at J, with 13 bases between. In germline, CDR1 is ENHRY, CDR2 SYGVKD. CDR3 length: 14 amino acids. This chain's CDR3 is CAISEARGSDEQFF. In DNA form, the CDR3 reads TGTGCCATCAGTGAGGCCCGGGGTTCTGATGAGCAGTTCTTC.

This chain links TRBV10-3 with TRBJ1-2; a possible D gene is TRBD1 (5 bases). The CDR3 runs 15 residues. V lost 5 bases to trimming and J lost 4 bases, with 17 bases between them. CDR1 is ENHRY and CDR2 is SYGVKD in the germline V gene. CDR3 DNA sequence: TGTGCCATCAGTCCCGGCGCGGGGCAGGGCTATGGCTACACCTTC. Its translation is CAISPGAGQGYGYTF.

CDR3 amino acids: CASSPPGYNSPLHF. The CDR3 nucleotides are TGCGCCAGCAGCCCCCCGGGGTATAATTCACCCCTCCACTTT. The genes are TRBV5-1 and TRBJ1-6, with D hard to call. Trimming removed 4 bases from V and 4 bases from J, with 9 bases in between. Germline-derived CDR1 and CDR2 are SGHRS and YFSETQ. This CDR3 has 14 residues.